The 30 T cell receptor beta chains below all came from one sample that was sequenced in a study of tissue T cells after allogeneic stem cell transplantation. As to time point: mouse harvest day 7 after allogeneic transplant. Tail vein injection delivered 10^7 T-cell-depleted bone marrow cells and 10^6 splenic CD5+ T cells. Measured with immunoSEQ multiplex PCR; TCRdb has only the in-frame clones, and not every one. Among approximately 7,800 clones, about 50% were seen once, and the ten largest hold around 4.2%. The sequencing input was gut tissue. These receptors came from a female BALB/c mouse given C57BL/6 T cells with graft-versus-host disease after an allogeneic hematopoietic cell transplant.

A note on this clone: Germline and genes here are mouse. Read coverage stops 1 residue before the CDR3 terminus; the germline J gene supplies the remainder. The chain recombines TRBV26 with TRBJ1-6, with D unclear. Being an ORF, TRBJ1-6 has a function that is uncertain. The germline V gene encodes CDR1 KGHPV and CDR2 FQNQEV (reference sequence). The V end lost 6 bases, the J end lost 0 bases, and 3 bases lay between the germline ends. The CDR3 covers 13 residues. The covered CDR3 bases are TGTGCCAGCAGACGTTCCTATAATTCGCCCCTCTAC. This gives the protein CASRRSYNSPLY. The full CDR3 protein is CASRRSYNSPLYF.

Turning to this clone: The germline and genes are mouse ones. The CDR3 is cut off 1 residue early in the read; its end comes from the germline J gene. This chain connects TRBV16 to TRBJ2-7; TRBD2 aligns across 10 bases. The CDR3 is 14 amino acids. V dropped 5 bases and J dropped 5; count of bases not matched to a gene: 6. Germline V lookup: CDR1 SGHSA, CDR2 FRNQAP. CDR3 sequence reads: CASSNTGGGDEQYF. The CDR3 DNA, read in part, is TGTGCAAGCAGCAACACTGGGGGGGGCGATGAACAGTAC.

Comment on this clone: The gene names here belong to mouse. Coverage ceases 1 residue before the CDR3 finishes, and the germline J gene fills in the end. The chain recombines TRBV26 with TRBJ2-1, with D maybe TRBD1 (6 bases). V lost 7 bases and J 0 bases, leaving 10 bases between the germline ends. The CDR3 runs to 14 residues. CDR1 and CDR2 from the germline V gene are KGHPV and FQNQEV (reference sequence). CDR3 amino acids: CASIRTVNYAEQFF. The sequenced part of the CDR3 DNA is TGTGCCAGCATTCGGACAGTTAACTATGCTGAGCAGTTC.

This clone was seen a single time. Any gene name here is a mouse gene name. With the read ending 1 residue before the CDR3 end, the germline J gene is used to fill in that end. The rearrangement uses TRBV26 and TRBJ2-3; D remains unclear. The germline V gene encodes CDR1 KGHPV and CDR2 FQNQEV (reference sequence). Between the trimmed V and J ends, which lost 2 bases and 0 bases, there was a span of 6 bases. This CDR3 contains 14 residues. The CDR3 bases that were read are TGTGCCAGCAGTCTGGACACTAGTGCAGAAACGCTGTAT. Translation gives CASSLDTSAETLY. The whole CDR3 reads CASSLDTSAETLYF.

In its sample, this clone was seen a few times. Each gene name is a mouse one. CDR3 bases read: TGTGCCAGCAGTCTCAGGGAACGCACAGAAGTCTTC. Its translation: CASSLRERTEVF. The complete CDR3 sequence is CASSLRERTEVFF. V is TRBV26 and J is TRBJ1-1, with a tentative D call TRBD1 (5 bases). Sequencing ends 1 residue short of the CDR3 end; the germline J gene provides the rest. The CDR3 is 13 amino acids. Trimming pared 3 bases from V and 4 bases from J, leaving 9 bases between. The germline gives CDR1 KGHPV, CDR2 FQNQEV (reference sequence).

A note on this clone: Genes and germline are mouse. Read sequence stops 1 residue before the CDR3 end, and the germline J gene provides the missing end. The V gene is TRBV23, the J gene TRBJ2-4; no check of the table's D call, TRBD1, against the DNA was made. This CDR3 is built from 13 residues. Germline V lookup: CDR1 KGHTA, CDR2 FQNQQP. The CDR3 DNA, read in part, is TGCTCCAGCAGTCAATCCAGAGTAAACACCTTGTAC. The encoded protein is CSSSQSRVNTLY. The whole CDR3 sequence is CSSSQSRVNTLYF.

On this clone itself: Gene names follow the mouse nomenclature. The observed sequence ends 1 residue before the CDR3 terminus, with the missing tail filled in from the germline J gene. This sequence joins TRBV14 and TRBJ2-4; 11 bases agree with TRBD2. The CDR3 runs 16 residues. Germline trimming cut 5 bases from V and 2 bases from J; bases unmatched to any gene: 7. Germline values: CDR1 SGHDT, CDR2 FRDEAV. CDR3 loop: CASSPTGGAHQNTLYF. The CDR3 DNA, read in part, is TGTGCCAGCAGCCCCACTGGGGGGGCGCATCAAAACACCTTGTAC. The full variable domain, in which reference TRBV14 and TRBJ2-4 provide the parts outside the CDR3, is EAGVTQSPRYAVLQEGQAVSFWCDPISGHDTLYWYQQPRDQGPQLLVYFRDEAVIDNSQLPSDRFSAVRPKGTNSTLKIQSAKQGDTATYLCASSPTGGAHQNTLYFGAGTRLSVL.

A remark on this clone: Gene names and germline refer to mouse. The sequence runs out 1 residue before the end of the CDR3; the remainder is reconstructed from the germline J gene. The rearrangement uses TRBV13-3 and TRBJ1-4; no definite D call. Germline CDR1 is NNHDY and CDR2 is SYVADS. The CDR3 extends over 15 amino acids. Trimming removed 0 bases at V and 0 bases at J, with 6 bases between. The DNA read from the CDR3 is TGTGCCAGCAGTGATGCATTGCTTTCCAACGAAAGATTATTT. It encodes CASSDALLSNERLF. The whole CDR3 sequence is CASSDALLSNERLFF. Full variable domain (missing parts from reference TRBV13-3 and TRBJ1-4): EAAVTQSPRSKVAVTGGKVTLSCHQTNNHDYMYWYRQDTGHGLRLIHYSYVADSTEKGDIPDGYKASRPSQENFSLILELASLSQTAVYFCASSDALLSNERLFFGHGTKLSVL.

This clone was observed a few times. Gene and germline names: mouse. The read stops 1 residue short of the end of the CDR3; the missing end is completed from the germline J gene. The chain is built from TRBV13-1 and TRBJ2-3, with unresolved D. The germline V and J ends were trimmed by 0 bases and 6 bases, with 5 bases remaining between them. The CDR3 loop spans 12 amino acids. The germline gives CDR1 NSHNY, CDR2 SYGAGN. CDR3 region: CASSDARETLYF. CDR3 DNA, as far as it was read: TGTGCCAGCAGTGATGCCCGGGAAACGCTGTAT.

This clone was seen only a few times. Germline and genes here are mouse. The CDR3 is cut off 1 residue early in the read; its end comes from the germline J gene. The chain employs TRBV13-1 and TRBJ2-1; 12 bases agree with TRBD2. Looked up from germline, CDR1 is NSHNY and CDR2 is SYGAGN. This CDR3 contains 15 residues. Germline trimming cut 5 bases from V and 0 bases from J; bases unmatched to any gene: 0. The chain's CDR3 is CASRDWGGNYAEQFF. CDR3 DNA (partial): TGTGCCAGCAGGGACTGGGGGGGTAACTATGCTGAGCAGTTC.

As concerns this clone: Gene names and germline match the mouse. The CDR3 goes on 1 residue after the read ends, and that part is filled in from the germline J gene. The V call is TRBV13-2, the J call TRBJ2-3, with 10 bases identical to TRBD2. The CDR3 contains 17 residues. The V gene end was trimmed by 1 base and the J gene end by 0 bases; junction bases not matched to a gene: 5. Germline V gene lookup returns CDR1 NNHNN and CDR2 SYGAGS (reference sequence). The covered CDR3 bases are TGTGCCAGCGGTGATAGGGGACTGGGGTCTAGTGCAGAAACGCTGTAT. It yields the protein CASGDRGLGSSAETLY. The CDR3 as a whole reads CASGDRGLGSSAETLYF.

This clone is labeled medium-sized. The germline and genes are mouse ones. The read ends 1 residue early relative to the CDR3; the germline J gene fills the gap. This rearrangement joins TRBV13-3 to TRBJ2-7, with 8 bases aligning to TRBD2. V was clipped by 1 base and J by 3 bases; unmatched bases: 3. The CDR3 extends over 14 amino acids. The germline gives CDR1 NNHDY, CDR2 SYVADS. The CDR3 spells CASSDSWGVYEQYF. The part of the CDR3 DNA that was read is TGTGCCAGCAGTGATTCCTGGGGGGTCTATGAACAGTAC.

About this clone: Gene names and germline match the mouse. With the read ending 1 residue before the CDR3 end, the germline J gene is used to fill in that end. The gene calls are TRBV3 and TRBJ2-3; 9 bases line up with TRBD2. This CDR3 contains 15 residues. Per germline, CDR1 SNHLY and CDR2 FYNGKV (reference sequence). The V and J ends lost 3 bases and 0 bases, in that order; junction bases with no gene match: 1. CDR3 sequence reads: CASSLTGGSAETLYF. CDR3 DNA, as far as it was read: TGTGCCAGCAGCTTGACTGGGGGTAGTGCAGAAACGCTGTAT. Full variable domain (missing parts from reference TRBV3 and TRBJ2-3): GPKVLQIPSHQIIDMGQMVTLNCDPVSNHLYFYWYKQILGQQMEFLVNFYNGKVMEKSKLFKDQFSVERPDGSYFTLKIQPTALEDSAVYFCASSLTGGSAETLYFGSGTRLTVL.

This clone was seen more than once but under ten times. Gene names follow the mouse nomenclature. The CDR3 end falls 1 residue outside the read, so it is completed with the germline J gene. The chain joins TRBV16 to TRBJ1-1, with a possible D match to TRBD1 (5 bases). Germline CDR1 SGHSA, CDR2 FRNQAP. The CDR3 covers 14 residues. The V and J ends lost 3 bases and 0 bases respectively, with 8 bases between them. CDR3 bases read: TGTGCAAGCAGCTTGGGGACTGCAAACACAGAAGTCTTC. Protein product: CASSLGTANTEVF. The whole CDR3 reads CASSLGTANTEVFF.

This clone was counted once. Germline and genes here are mouse. The read stops 1 residue short of the end of the CDR3; the missing end is completed from the germline J gene. The chain uses TRBV26 and TRBJ2-2, with D unclear. CDR3 length: 12 residues. V was cut by 2 bases and J by 6 bases, with 4 bases left in between. Germline CDR1 and CDR2: KGHPV and FQNQEV (reference sequence). The sequenced part of the CDR3 DNA is TGTGCCAGCAGTCTGGGGTCCGGGCAGCTCTAC. This codes for CASSLGSGQLY. The entire CDR3 is CASSLGSGQLYF.

Worth noting for this clone: Mouse gene names apply. The missing CDR3 end, 1 residue past where the read stops, is filled in from the germline J gene. The rearrangement joins TRBV26 to TRBJ2-2, with D perhaps TRBD1 (5 bases). Trimming shortened V by 6 bases and J by 6 bases, and 8 bases separated the two germline ends. The germline V gene encodes CDR1 KGHPV and CDR2 FQNQEV (reference sequence). The CDR3 is made up of 12 amino acids. The chain's CDR3 is CASSAGPGQLYF. CDR3 DNA (partial): TGTGCCAGCAGCGCAGGGCCCGGGCAGCTCTAC.

As regards this clone: Gene names follow the mouse nomenclature. The read halts 1 residue ahead of the CDR3 end, with the missing end drawn from the germline J gene. V is TRBV23 and J is TRBJ1-5; the table assigns TRBD1, which was not confirmed against the DNA. This CDR3 region has 14 residues. CDR1 is KGHTA and CDR2 is FQNQQP in the germline V gene. CDR3: CSSSIRGDNQAPLF. The covered CDR3 bases are TGCTCCAGCAGTATCAGGGGGGACAACCAGGCTCCGCTT.

This clone has only one observation. The genes and germline here are from mouse. This CDR3 is CASSPSPAGDYAEQFF. The CDR3 DNA, read in part, is TGTGCCAGCTCTCCTAGCCCGGCTGGGGACTATGCTGAGCAGTTC. The gene calls are TRBV12-2 and TRBJ2-1; D is perhaps TRBD2 (6 bases). The read comes to an end 1 residue before the CDR3 does, leaving the germline J gene to fill in the end. Germline V CDR1 and CDR2: SGHLS, HYDKME. This CDR3 comprises 16 residues. V was trimmed by 2 bases and J by 2 bases, leaving 15 bases between them.

This clone was detected a few times. Here the gene names and germline are mouse. The read ends 1 residue shy of where the CDR3 ends; the end is completed using the germline J gene. This chain joins TRBV5 and TRBJ2-7; D is possibly TRBD2 (5 bases). Germline CDR1 LGHNA, CDR2 YNLKQL (reference sequence). The CDR3 length is 13 residues. Deletions cut 0 bases from V and 7 bases from J, with 10 bases between. The CDR3 spells CASSQDLGGEQYF. The DNA read from the CDR3 is TGTGCCAGCAGCCAAGATCTGGGAGGGGAACAGTAC.

Within the sample, this clone is medium-sized. Genes and germline come from the mouse. The CDR3 end lies 1 residue beyond the end of the read and is filled in from the germline J gene. The chain is built from TRBV26 and TRBJ1-4, with TRBD1 matching over 10 bases. The germline V gene encodes CDR1 KGHPV and CDR2 FQNQEV (reference sequence). J lost 4 bases, V lost 5 bases, and 4 bases had no gene match. The CDR3 is 15 amino acids. The CDR3 here is CASSLTGGVNERLFF. The covered CDR3 bases are TGTGCCAGCAGTTTGACAGGGGGCGTCAACGAAAGATTATTT.

This clone has only a few counts. Germline and genes: mouse. Read sequence stops 1 residue before the CDR3 end, and the germline J gene provides the missing end. This rearrangement joins TRBV1 to TRBJ1-5; D gene unclear. The V end lost 4 bases, the J end lost 5 bases, and 9 bases lay between the germline ends. The CDR3 runs to 13 residues. Germline V gives CDR1 NSQYPW, CDR2 LRSPGD (reference sequence). The sequenced CDR3 bases are TGCACCTGCAGTGAACAGATCGACCAGGCTCCGCTT. It yields the protein CTCSEQIDQAPL. The entire CDR3 protein is CTCSEQIDQAPLF.

Notes on this clone: Mouse germline and gene names are used. Read coverage stops 1 residue before the CDR3 terminus; the germline J gene supplies the remainder. V is TRBV31 and J is TRBJ2-7, with TRBD1 as a possible D gene (6 bases). CDR3 size: 13 residues. From germline, CDR1 is GKSSPN and CDR2 SITVG. V lost 0 bases and J lost 1, with 7 bases in between. This CDR3 reads CAWSLGTSYEQYF. The part of the CDR3 DNA that was read is TGTGCCTGGAGTCTTGGGACATCCTATGAACAGTAC.

On this clone: Mouse gene names and germline throughout. The read terminates 1 residue ahead of where the CDR3 ends, so the germline J gene completes it. The chain recombines TRBV26 with TRBJ1-2; D not certain. Per germline, CDR1 KGHPV and CDR2 FQNQEV (reference sequence). Trimming left V 3 bases short and J 1 base short, with 3 bases between. This CDR3 region has 12 residues. The CDR3 loop reads CASSLRNSDYTF. CDR3 DNA (partial): TGTGCCAGCAGTCTCAGAAACTCCGACTACACC.

Points on this clone: Mouse germline and gene names are used. Read sequence stops 1 residue before the CDR3 end, and the germline J gene provides the missing end. The chain carries TRBV1 and TRBJ1-4, with a possible D match to TRBD1 (6 bases). Trimming pared 3 bases from V and 4 bases from J, leaving 18 bases between. The germline V gene has CDR1 NSQYPW and CDR2 LRSPGD (reference sequence). CDR3 length equals 17 residues. CDR3 DNA, as far as it was read: TGCACCTGCAGTGCGGGCCGGGGGACAAACCGCAACGAAAGATTATTT. It yields the protein CTCSAGRGTNRNERLF. The full CDR3 reads CTCSAGRGTNRNERLFF.

Points on this clone: Genes and germline come from the mouse. The read finishes 1 residue shy of the CDR3 end, and the germline J gene is used to complete it. The chain employs TRBV13-3 and TRBJ2-2; the D gene is possibly TRBD1 (5 bases). Germline CDR1 is NNHDY and CDR2 is SYVADS. CDR3 length: 14 amino acids. V lost 0 bases and J 2 bases, leaving 5 bases between the germline ends. CDR3 DNA (partial): TGTGCCAGCAGTGATGCAGGGAACACCGGGCAGCTCTAC. It is translated as CASSDAGNTGQLY. The CDR3 reads in full as CASSDAGNTGQLYF.

This clone was counted between two and nine times. Gene labels here are mouse ones. The read finishes 1 residue shy of the CDR3 end, and the germline J gene is used to complete it. Other DNA sequences of this sample code for an identical CDR3. The chain is built from TRBV3 and TRBJ1-3; maybe TRBD1 (5 bases). The CDR3 runs to 14 residues. Trimming took off 1 base at V and 1 base at J, with 5 bases between the two ends. CDR1 SNHLY and CDR2 FYNGKV come from the germline V gene (reference sequence). CDR3 DNA, as far as it was read: TGTGCCAGCAGCTTAGAGGGGTCTGGAAATACGCTCTAT. Translating gives CASSLEGSGNTLY. The full CDR3 is CASSLEGSGNTLYF.

About this clone itself: Mouse germline and gene names are used. The CDR3 is cut off 1 residue early in the read; its end comes from the germline J gene. This rearrangement joins TRBV4 to TRBJ2-4; possibly TRBD1 or TRBD2 for D (6 bases each). Trimming stripped 4 bases from V and 2 bases from J, with 7 bases between. Germline V gene lookup returns CDR1 LGHDT and CDR2 YNNKQL (reference sequence). This CDR3 region has 13 residues. The CDR3 protein is CASSWGLQNTLYF. The sequenced part of the CDR3 DNA is TGTGCCAGCAGCTGGGGGCTTCAAAACACCTTGTAC.

Turning to this clone: All gene names here are mouse names. The read finishes 1 residue shy of the CDR3 end, and the germline J gene is used to complete it. J is TRBJ1-1 and V is TRBV3; D is undetermined. In germline, CDR1 is SNHLY, CDR2 FYNGKV (reference sequence). This CDR3 has 11 residues. V shed 5 bases and J shed 3 bases, with 4 bases lying between them. The CDR3 bases that were read are TGTGCCAGCAGCCCTCACACAGAAGTCTTC. Translating it yields CASSPHTEVF. The whole CDR3 sequence reads CASSPHTEVFF.

This clone has more than one count but fewer than ten. Mouse germline and gene names are used. The CDR3 is cut off 1 residue early in the read; its end comes from the germline J gene. The chain couples TRBV26 to TRBJ2-5; tentative D call: TRBD1 (6 bases). Germline assignment: CDR1 KGHPV and CDR2 FQNQEV (reference sequence). Trimming shortened V by 6 bases and J by 6 bases, and 13 bases separated the two germline ends. The CDR3 loop spans 13 amino acids. The sequenced part of the CDR3 DNA is TGTGCCAGCAGCCCGCTAGGACAGGACACCCAGTAC. As protein: CASSPLGQDTQY. The complete CDR3 sequence is CASSPLGQDTQYF.

As concerns this clone: The gene names here belong to mouse. The read comes to an end 1 residue before the CDR3 does, leaving the germline J gene to fill in the end. The chain recombines TRBV26 with TRBJ1-1, with 8 positions matching TRBD1. The J segment lost 4 bases and the V segment lost 6 bases, leaving 4 bases of the junction unmatched. Germline assignment: CDR1 KGHPV and CDR2 FQNQEV (reference sequence). The CDR3 is made up of 13 amino acids. CDR3 region: CASSRTGSTEVFF. The covered CDR3 bases are TGTGCCAGCAGCAGGACAGGGAGCACAGAAGTCTTC.